The clone carrying this TCR beta chain was detected only once. This sample was included in a study of blood T cell repertoires in COVID-19. The data were produced by immunoSEQ multiplex PCR, yet TCRdb's version contains in-frame clones alone and is incomplete. The sample carries more than 45,000 clones, roughly 80% recorded once. Material: peripheral blood. This sequence originates from an elderly man with COVID-19, enrolled during active disease.

CDR3 amino acids: CASSQTGQINEKLFF. CDR3 sequence (DNA): TGTGCCAGTAGTCAAACGGGACAGATTAATGAAAAACTGTTTTTT. V usage is TRBV19 and J usage is TRBJ1-4; TRBD1 aligns across 7 bases. From germline, CDR1 is LNHDA and CDR2 SQIVND (reference sequence). The CDR3 has 15 residues. V lost 5 bases and J lost 4; bases outside the gene matches: 7. The full variable domain, its missing parts supplied by reference TRBV19 and TRBJ1-4, is DGGITQSPKYLFRKEGQNVTLSCEQNLNHDAMYWYRQDPGQGLRLIYYSQIVNDFQKGDIAEGYSVSREKKESFPLTVTSAQKNPTAFYLCASSQTGQINEKLFFGSGTQLSVL.